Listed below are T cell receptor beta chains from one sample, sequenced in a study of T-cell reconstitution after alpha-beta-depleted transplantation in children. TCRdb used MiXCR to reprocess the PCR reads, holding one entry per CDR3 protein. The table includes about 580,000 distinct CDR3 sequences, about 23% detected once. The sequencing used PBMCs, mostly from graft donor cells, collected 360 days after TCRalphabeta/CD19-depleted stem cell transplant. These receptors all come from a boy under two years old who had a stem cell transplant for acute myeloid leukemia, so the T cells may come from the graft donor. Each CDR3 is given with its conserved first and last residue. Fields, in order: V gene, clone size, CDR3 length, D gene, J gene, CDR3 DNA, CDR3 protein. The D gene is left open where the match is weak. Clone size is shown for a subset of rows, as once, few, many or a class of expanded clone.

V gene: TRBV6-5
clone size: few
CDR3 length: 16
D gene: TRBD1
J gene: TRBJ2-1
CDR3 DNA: TGTGCCAGCAGTTACTCCGGAGACAGGGTGAACAATGAGCAGTTCTTC
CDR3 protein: CASSYSGDRVNNEQFF

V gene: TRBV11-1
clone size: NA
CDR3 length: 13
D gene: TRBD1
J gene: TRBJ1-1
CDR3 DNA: TGTGCCAGCAGCTTAGCAGGGGACAGTGAAGCTTTCTTT
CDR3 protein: CASSLAGDSEAFF

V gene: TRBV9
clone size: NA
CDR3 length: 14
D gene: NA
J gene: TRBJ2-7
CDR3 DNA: TGTGCCAGCAGCGTAGCGATGGAAGGGGCGGGGCAGTACTTC
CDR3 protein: CASSVAMEGAGQYF

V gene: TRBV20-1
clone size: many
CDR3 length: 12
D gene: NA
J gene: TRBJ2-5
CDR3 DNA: TGCAGTGCTAGGGCCCTTGCCCGGGGGCCGTACTTC
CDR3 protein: CSARALARGPYF

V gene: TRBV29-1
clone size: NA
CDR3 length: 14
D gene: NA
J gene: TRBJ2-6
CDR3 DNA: TGCAGCGTTGGGGAGTTCGCCGGGGCCAACGTCCTGACTTTC
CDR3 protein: CSVGEFAGANVLTF

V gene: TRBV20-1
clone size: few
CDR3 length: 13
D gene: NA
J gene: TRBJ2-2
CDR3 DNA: TGCAGTGCTAGATACGAGGGTGCCGGGGAGCTGTTTTTT
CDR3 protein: CSARYEGAGELFF

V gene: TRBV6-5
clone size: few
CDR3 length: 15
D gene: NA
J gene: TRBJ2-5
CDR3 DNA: TGTGCCAGCAGTTACGGCAGGGACGACCAAGAGACCCAGTACTTC
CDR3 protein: CASSYGRDDQETQYF

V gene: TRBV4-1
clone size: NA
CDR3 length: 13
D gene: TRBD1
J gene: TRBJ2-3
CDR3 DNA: TGCGCCAGCAGCCAAGATTGGGACAGGGACGAGTATTTT
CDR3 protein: CASSQDWDRDEYF

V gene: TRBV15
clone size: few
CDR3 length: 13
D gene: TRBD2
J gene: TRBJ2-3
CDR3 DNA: TGTGCCACCAGCAGGACTAGCGGGGGTACGCAGTATTTT
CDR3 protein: CATSRTSGGTQYF

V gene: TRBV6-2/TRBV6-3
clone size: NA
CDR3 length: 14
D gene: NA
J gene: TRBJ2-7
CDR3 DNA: TGTGCCAGCAGACCCCTGATAGTACCCGACGAGCAGTACTTC
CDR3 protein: CASRPLIVPDEQYF

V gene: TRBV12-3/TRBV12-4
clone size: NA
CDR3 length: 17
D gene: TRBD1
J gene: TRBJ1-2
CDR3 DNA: TGTGCCAGCAGCGGACAGGGCTCAGAGACGGTGAACTATGGCTACACCTTC
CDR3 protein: CASSGQGSETVNYGYTF

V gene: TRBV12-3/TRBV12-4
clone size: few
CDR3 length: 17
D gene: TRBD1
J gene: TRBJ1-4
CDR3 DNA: TGTGCCAGCAGTCCGCGGCCCTCCAGACAGGGTAATGAAAATCTGTTTTTT
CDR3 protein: CASSPRPSRQGNENLFF

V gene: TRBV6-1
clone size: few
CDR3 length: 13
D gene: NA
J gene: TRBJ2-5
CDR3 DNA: TGTGCCAGCAGCCAGGACGGGGAGTTGGACCAGTACTTC
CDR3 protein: CASSQDGELDQYF

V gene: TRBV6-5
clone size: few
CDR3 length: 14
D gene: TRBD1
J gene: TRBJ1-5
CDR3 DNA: TGTGCCAGCAGTTACTCTGACAGGGAGAAGCCCCAGCATTTT
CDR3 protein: CASSYSDREKPQHF

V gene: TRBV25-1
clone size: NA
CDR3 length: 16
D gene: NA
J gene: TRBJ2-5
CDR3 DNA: TGTGCCAGCAGTGATCCCCAGGGATTTTGGCGAGAGACCCAGTACTTC
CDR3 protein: CASSDPQGFWRETQYF

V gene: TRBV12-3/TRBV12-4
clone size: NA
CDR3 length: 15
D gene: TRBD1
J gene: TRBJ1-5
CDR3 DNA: TGTGCCAGCAGTTTATCAGGGGGCGGCAGTCAGCCCCAGCATTTT
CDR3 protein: CASSLSGGGSQPQHF